Each of the 4 T cell receptor beta chains below was sequenced from the same sample in a study of cytomegalovirus exposure and HLA in healthy donors. PCR amplification relied on 60 Vbeta primers (plus 13 Jbeta primers). Measured with immunoSEQ multiplex PCR; TCRdb has only the in-frame clones, and not every one. The sample holds about 200,000 clones, around 83% seen once. What was sequenced was PBMCs. These receptors all stem from a woman aged 35 to 49 in good health and CMV-seronegative.

This chain links TRBV29-1 with TRBJ2-5, with 7 bases identical to TRBD1. Judging by the DNA end, TRBJ2-7 fits better; the J call may be wrong. CDR1 SQVTM and CDR2 ANQGSEA come from the germline V gene. The CDR3 runs to 13 residues. In DNA, the CDR3 is TGCAGCGTTGTAGCACAGGGGATTCCCGAGCAGTACTTC. Residues: CSVVAQGIPEQYF.

In DNA, the CDR3 is TGTGCCAGCAGCTTAGTATTATCGGCAGGGATAACCTACGAGCAGTACTTC. Amino acid sequence: CASSLVLSAGITYEQYF. The V call is TRBV11-2, the J call TRBJ2-7; D possibly corresponds to TRBD1 (5 bases). The CDR3 is made up of 17 amino acids. V dropped 1 base and J dropped 2 bases, with 18 bases sitting between them. CDR1 and CDR2 from the germline V gene are SGHAT and FQNNGV.

J is TRBJ2-7 and V is TRBV11-2; 8 nucleotides align to TRBD1. Germline V gene sequence: CDR1 SGHAT, CDR2 FQNNGV. The junction had 8 bases not matched to a gene; V was cut back by 2 bases and J by 5 bases. This CDR3 comprises 15 residues. The CDR3 spells CASSLPDRAPHEQYF. In DNA, the CDR3 is TGTGCCAGCAGCTTACCGGACAGGGCCCCCCACGAGCAGTACTTC.

The chain combines TRBV2 with TRBJ1-2, with a weak D call TRBD1 (6 bases). CDR1 is SNHLY and CDR2 is FYNNEI in the germline V gene. CDR3 length: 14 amino acids. With 7 bases removed from V and 3 bases from J, the gap between germline ends came to 15 bases. This CDR3 reads CASTLGDIDYGYTF. In DNA, the CDR3 is TGTGCCAGCACCTTGGGGGACATTGACTATGGCTACACCTTC.